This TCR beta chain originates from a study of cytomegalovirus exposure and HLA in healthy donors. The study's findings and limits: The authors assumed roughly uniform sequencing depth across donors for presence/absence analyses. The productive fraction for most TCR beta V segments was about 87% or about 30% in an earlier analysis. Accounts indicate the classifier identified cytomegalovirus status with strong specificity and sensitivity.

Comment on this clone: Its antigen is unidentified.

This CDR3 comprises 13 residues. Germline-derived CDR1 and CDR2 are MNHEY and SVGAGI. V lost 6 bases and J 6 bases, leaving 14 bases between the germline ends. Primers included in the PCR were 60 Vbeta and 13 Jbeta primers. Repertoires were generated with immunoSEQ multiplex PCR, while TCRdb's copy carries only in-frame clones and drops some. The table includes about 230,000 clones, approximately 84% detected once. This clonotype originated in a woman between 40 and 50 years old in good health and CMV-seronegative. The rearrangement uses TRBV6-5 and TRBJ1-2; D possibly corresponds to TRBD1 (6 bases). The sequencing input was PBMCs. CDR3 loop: CASRPGVSHGYTF. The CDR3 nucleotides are TGTGCCAGCAGGCCAGGGGTCTCCCATGGCTACACCTTC.